The next 22 T cell receptor beta chains were all read from a single sample in a study of blood T cell repertoires in COVID-19. Libraries were prepared by immunoSEQ multiplex PCR; TCRdb keeps only in-frame clonotypes and omits some of them. Here the sample spans 300,000 to 400,000 clones, roughly nine tenths being singletons. The source material was peripheral blood. The receptor source for this set is a woman under 40 with COVID-19, enrolled during active disease.

V and J are TRBV4-1 and TRBJ1-1; D gene ambiguous. This CDR3 comprises 17 residues. Germline V gene data show CDR1 as MGHRA and CDR2 as YSYEKL. The V and J ends lost 3 bases and 0 bases respectively, with 17 bases between them. CDR3 sequence (DNA): TGCGCCAGCAGCCATCCGAAGTTGAGGGCTATGAACACTGAAGCTTTCTTT. As protein: CASSHPKLRAMNTEAFF.

This sequence joins TRBV15 and TRBJ2-1, with TRBD2 matching over 7 bases. Germline CDR1 and CDR2: LNHNV and YYDKDF (reference sequence). The CDR3 runs to 15 residues. Unmatched junction bases numbered 12, after V lost 6 bases and J lost 7 bases. CDR3 sequence: CATREHAGAWNEQFF. In DNA, the CDR3 is TGTGCCACCAGGGAGCATGCGGGAGCCTGGAATGAGCAGTTCTTC. The complete variable domain, with remaining parts taken from reference TRBV15 and TRBJ2-1, reads DAMVIQNPRYQVTQFGKPVTLSCSQTLNHNVMYWYQQKSSQAPKLLFHYYDKDFNNEADTPDNFQSRRPNTSFCFLDIRSPGLGDTAMYLCATREHAGAWNEQFFGPGTRLTVL.

The J gene is TRBJ1-1, the V gene TRBV18, with 7 nucleotides matching TRBD1. Unmatched junction bases numbered 6, after V lost 3 bases and J lost 8 bases. CDR3 length: 13 residues. The germline gives CDR1 KGHSH, CDR2 LQKENI. CDR3 loop: CASSPNTGEEAFF. In DNA, the CDR3 is TGTGCCAGCTCACCTAATACAGGGGAAGAAGCTTTCTTT.

The rearrangement uses TRBV7-9 and TRBJ1-4, with TRBD1 matching over 9 bases. The germline V gene has CDR1 SEHNR and CDR2 FQNEAQ (reference sequence). Losses at the gene ends were 0 bases for V and 4 bases for J; bases not matched to a gene: 6. The CDR3 is made up of 17 amino acids. This CDR3 reads CASSLADMDRGNEKLFF. CDR3 in DNA: TGTGCCAGCAGCTTAGCAGACATGGACAGGGGTAATGAAAAACTGTTTTTT.

The chain carries TRBV5-1 and TRBJ2-2, with 9 bases aligning to TRBD2. Trimming removed 7 bases from V and 0 bases from J; junction bases left unmatched: 7. There are 16 residues in the CDR3. Germline CDR1 reads SGHRS; CDR2 reads YFSETQ. CDR3 region: CASRGLAGPNTGELFF. CDR3 DNA sequence: TGCGCCAGCCGGGGCCTAGCGGGGCCGAACACCGGGGAGCTGTTTTTT.

This chain joins TRBV4-3 and TRBJ2-3; D is perhaps TRBD2 (6 bases). The germline gives CDR1 LGHNA, CDR2 YSLEER. V gave up 1 base and J gave up 2 bases, with 10 bases separating them. This CDR3 is 15 amino acids long. CDR3: CASSQGAGSTDTQYF. The CDR3 DNA sequence: TGCGCCAGCAGCCAAGGGGCGGGGTCCACAGATACGCAGTATTTT.

The V gene is TRBV30, the J gene TRBJ2-5, with a possible D match to TRBD2 (5 bases). This CDR3 has 15 amino acids. Germline V gene lookup returns CDR1 GTSNPN and CDR2 SVGIG (reference sequence). Trimming stripped 2 bases from V and 5 bases from J, with 18 bases between. CDR3 sequence (DNA): TGTGCCTGGAGTCCCCCTCGAGGGCCGGGGGAGACCCAGTACTTC. It yields the protein CAWSPPRGPGETQYF.

The V and J genes are TRBV7-9 and TRBJ2-7; 9 bases map to TRBD1. The J segment lost 6 bases and the V segment lost 5 bases, leaving 5 bases of the junction unmatched. The germline V gene encodes CDR1 SEHNR and CDR2 FQNEAQ (reference sequence). This CDR3 spans 13 amino acids. DNA for the CDR3: TGTGCCAGCAGCCGGGACAGGGTTATCGAGCAGTACTTC. This codes for CASSRDRVIEQYF.

This chain connects TRBV2 to TRBJ2-3, with a tentative D call TRBD2 (6 bases). V gave up 4 bases and J gave up 2 bases, with 16 bases separating them. This CDR3 contains 16 residues. Germline assignment: CDR1 SNHLY and CDR2 FYNNEI. CDR3 DNA: TGTGCCAGCAGTGGACCCGGGACTTACAACACAGATACGCAGTATTTT. Translating it yields CASSGPGTYNTDTQYF.

The V gene is TRBV28, the J gene TRBJ2-7, with TRBD1 identical over 8 bases. The CDR3 totals 15 residues. The V gene end was trimmed by 3 bases and the J gene end by 1 base; junction bases not matched to a gene: 5. CDR1 and CDR2 from the germline V gene are MDHEN and SYDVKM. CDR3 nucleotides: TGTGCCAGCAGTTTGCCTACAGGGGGATCCTACGAGCAGTACTTC. Translating gives CASSLPTGGSYEQYF.

The rearrangement links TRBV5-1 to TRBJ1-1; D gene ambiguous. The CDR3 is 13 residues long. V lost 4 bases and J lost 5, with 12 bases in between. From germline, CDR1 is SGHRS and CDR2 YFSETQ. This CDR3 reads CASSVFLTTEAFF. The DNA for the CDR3 is TGCGCCAGCAGCGTTTTCTTAACAACTGAAGCTTTCTTT.

This chain joins TRBV29-1 and TRBJ1-1; 8 bases agree with TRBD1. Germline values: CDR1 SQVTM, CDR2 ANQGSEA. The CDR3 has 13 residues. J lost 8 bases, V lost 4 bases, and 9 bases had no gene match. The DNA of the CDR3 is TGCAGCGTTGGGGCCGACAGGGGCTCGGAAGCTTTCTTT. This translates into CSVGADRGSEAFF.

The CDR3 region is CASSIQGDSDEQFF. The CDR3 nucleotides read TGTGCCAGTAGTATACAGGGGGATAGCGATGAGCAGTTCTTC. The chain links TRBV19 to TRBJ2-1, with 7 bases lining up with TRBD1. The CDR3 length is 14 residues. Germline trimming cut 2 bases from V and 8 bases from J; bases unmatched to any gene: 6. Germline CDR1 LNHDA, CDR2 SQIVND (reference sequence).

The chain carries TRBV4-1 and TRBJ1-2; D gene uncertain. CDR3 length: 15 residues. V lost 4 bases to trimming and J lost 4 bases, with 16 bases between them. Germline V gene data show CDR1 as MGHRA and CDR2 as YSYEKL. The CDR3 spells CASSPSAAGSYGYTF. CDR3 DNA sequence: TGCGCCAGCAGCCCCTCAGCCGCGGGGAGCTATGGCTACACCTTC.

The chain links TRBV2 to TRBJ2-5, with 7 bases aligning to TRBD2. The CDR3 sequence is 14 residues long. From germline, CDR1 is SNHLY and CDR2 FYNNEI. Germline trimming cut 5 bases from V and 5 bases from J; bases unmatched to any gene: 8. The CDR3 loop reads CASSKSGIGETQYF. DNA for the CDR3: TGTGCCAGCAGTAAGAGCGGGATCGGGGAGACCCAGTACTTC. Using reference TRBV2 and TRBJ2-5 for the parts outside the CDR3, the full variable domain is EPEVTQTPSHQVTQMGQEVILRCVPISNHLYFYWYRQILGQKVEFLVSFYNNEISEKSEIFDDQFSVERPDGSNFTLKIRSTKLEDSAMYFCASSKSGIGETQYFGPGTRLLVL.

CDR3 protein: CASSSAPSGGRYGYTF. The CDR3 DNA reads as TGTGCCAGCAGTTCGGCCCCCTCAGGGGGCAGGTATGGCTACACCTTC. The chain has TRBV27 and TRBJ1-2, with TRBD1 matching 8 bases. The CDR3 loop spans 16 amino acids. Germline V gene sequence: CDR1 MNHEY, CDR2 SMNVEV (reference sequence). The V and J ends lost 4 bases and 5 bases, in that order; junction bases with no gene match: 12.

The chain recombines TRBV7-6 with TRBJ2-1, with 15 bases that match TRBD2. V gave up 2 bases and J gave up 1 base; unmatched junction bases: 6. The germline V gene has CDR1 SGHVS and CDR2 FNYEAQ. The CDR3 covers 19 residues. CDR3 loop: CASSLTGTSGRFSYNEQFF. As DNA, the CDR3 is TGTGCCAGCAGCTTAACTGGGACTAGCGGGAGGTTTTCCTACAATGAGCAGTTCTTC.

The V and J genes are TRBV28 and TRBJ1-5, with a possible D match to TRBD1 (6 bases). This CDR3 spans 14 amino acids. Germline assignment: CDR1 MDHEN and CDR2 SYDVKM. V lost 6 bases and J 6 bases, leaving 15 bases between the germline ends. The CDR3 DNA reads TGTGCCAGCAGGACACAGGGTCGGGGTCAGCCCCAGCATTTT. Translation gives CASRTQGRGQPQHF. Drawing the rest from reference TRBV28 and TRBJ1-5, the complete variable domain is DVKVTQSSRYLVKRTGEKVFLECVQDMDHENMFWYRQDPGLGLRLIYFSYDVKMKEKGDIPEGYSVSREKKERFSLILESASTNQTSMYLCASRTQGRGQPQHFGDGTRLSIL.

The chain links TRBV6-4 to TRBJ2-1; 11 bases are a match to TRBD2. Germline loops: CDR1 MRHNA, CDR2 SNTAGT. The CDR3 is 17 amino acids. V gave up 2 bases and J gave up 2 bases; unmatched junction bases: 5. This CDR3 is CASSDPQLAGAYNEQFF. The CDR3 DNA reads TGTGCCAGCAGTGACCCGCAACTAGCGGGGGCCTACAATGAGCAGTTCTTC.

This clone was seen once. V is TRBV4-3 and J is TRBJ1-1; tentative D call: TRBD1 (6 bases). Germline V gene sequence: CDR1 LGHNA, CDR2 YSLEER. The CDR3 extends over 16 amino acids. V was trimmed by 4 bases and J by 3 bases, leaving 18 bases between them. The CDR3 DNA reads as TGCGCCAGCAGCCTCAGGGGCTCCCGCTTGGACACTGAAGCTTTCTTT. Amino acid sequence: CASSLRGSRLDTEAFF.

This rearrangement joins TRBV9 to TRBJ2-3; 13 nucleotides align to TRBD2. Germline V lookup: CDR1 SGDLS, CDR2 YYNGEE. CDR3 length: 19 amino acids. Losses at the gene ends were 4 bases for V and 3 bases for J; bases not matched to a gene: 14. CDR3 in DNA: TGTGCCAGCAGCCCAAAACCCCGGACTAGCGGGAGTGCGACAGATACGCAGTATTTT. It specifies CASSPKPRTSGSATDTQYF.

This chain connects TRBV15 to TRBJ1-2; TRBD1 is a possible D gene (5 bases). Trimming left V 3 bases short and J 2 bases short, with 16 bases between. Looked up from germline, CDR1 is LNHNV and CDR2 is YYDKDF (reference sequence). The CDR3 runs 16 residues. CDR3 amino acids: CATSSQGTLGNYGYTF. The CDR3 nucleotides are TGTGCCACCAGCAGCCAGGGAACCCTAGGAAACTATGGCTACACCTTC. Using reference TRBV15 and TRBJ1-2 for the parts outside the CDR3, the full variable domain is DAMVIQNPRYQVTQFGKPVTLSCSQTLNHNVMYWYQQKSSQAPKLLFHYYDKDFNNEADTPDNFQSRRPNTSFCFLDIRSPGLGDTAMYLCATSSQGTLGNYGYTFGSGTRLTVV.